Listed below are T cell receptor delta chains from one sample, sequenced in a study of gamma-delta T cells after stem cell transplantation. TCRdb re-called clones from the RT-PCR reads using CATT. The repertoire consists of a few thousand delta-chain clones, with 1.5% to 2% occurring once and the leading ten covering 15% to 20%. Specimen: gamma-delta T cells. Receptors were obtained from a human donor. It is not recorded whose cells these are; they may come from a transplant donor. CDR3s include the opening cysteine and the closing phenylalanine or tryptophan. Fields, in order: clone size, J gene, CDR3 length, V gene, CDR3 protein. Expanded clones get a size class; other rows say once, few or many, or leave the size out.

abundance: large; j_gene: TRDJ1; len: 16; v_gene: TRDV2; CDR3aa: CACDGPLGKNTDKLIF
abundance: large; j_gene: TRDJ1; len: 15; v_gene: TRDV2; CDR3aa: CACDTLGHNTDKLIF
abundance: large; j_gene: TRDJ1; len: 15; v_gene: TRDV2; CDR3aa: CACDSLGGDTDKLIF
abundance: large; j_gene: TRDJ2; len: 17; v_gene: TRDV2; CDR3aa: CACDAIPIGGSTAQLFF
abundance: medium-sized; j_gene: TRDJ1; len: 22; v_gene: TRDV1; CDR3aa: CALGELVRTYRRGMLYPDKLIF
abundance: few; j_gene: TRDJ1; len: 17; v_gene: TRDV2; CDR3aa: CACDIWGQGMYTDKLIF
abundance: .; j_gene: TRDJ1; len: 21; v_gene: TRDV2; CDR3aa: CACDTVSSGLELGDLTDKLIF
abundance: large; j_gene: TRDJ3; len: 18; v_gene: TRDV2; CDR3aa: CACDSWGNDPRDTRQMFF
abundance: few; j_gene: TRDJ1; len: 20; v_gene: TRDV2; CDR3aa: CACDPILGDTQGPYTDKLIF
abundance: medium-sized; j_gene: TRDJ1; len: 18; v_gene: TRAV29/DV5; CDR3aa: CAASGPFFYWGITDKLIF
abundance: few; j_gene: TRDJ1; len: 15; v_gene: TRDV2; CDR3aa: CACDPILGDKGGLIF
abundance: .; j_gene: TRDJ3; len: 22; v_gene: TRDV2; CDR3aa: CACDTAITGGYVSSWDTRQMFF
abundance: large; j_gene: TRDJ1; len: 15; v_gene: TRDV2; CDR3aa: CACDPLGDNADKLIF
abundance: large; j_gene: TRDJ1; len: 20; v_gene: TRDV1; CDR3aa: CALGEFPTRNWGIHTDKLIF
abundance: medium-sized; j_gene: TRDJ1; len: 18; v_gene: TRDV2; CDR3aa: CACSGIGWGLSGGDKLIF
abundance: medium-sized; j_gene: TRDJ1; len: 26; v_gene: TRDV2; CDR3aa: CACDKLILSSPSTLSSTGGPLDKLIF
abundance: .; j_gene: TRDJ1; len: 16; v_gene: TRDV2; CDR3aa: CACDLLGDKATDKLIF
abundance: large; j_gene: TRDJ1; len: 14; v_gene: TRDV2; CDR3aa: CACDRLGDSDKLIF
abundance: .; j_gene: TRDJ1; len: 19; v_gene: TRDV2; CDR3aa: CACDTSFTGGYIGTDKLIF
abundance: medium-sized; j_gene: TRDJ1; len: 21; v_gene: TRDV2; CDR3aa: CACDTVGLLGGYKLYTDKLIF
abundance: few; j_gene: TRDJ1; len: 15; v_gene: TRDV2; CDR3aa: CACDTVLGDTAKLIF
abundance: few; j_gene: TRDJ1; len: 19; v_gene: TRDV2; CDR3aa: CACDTVIGLGDTYPDKLIF
abundance: many; j_gene: TRDJ1; len: 18; v_gene: TRDV2; CDR3aa: CACDTVLGGDTVPDKLIF
abundance: few; j_gene: TRDJ2; len: 18; v_gene: TRDV2; CDR3aa: CACDTVGDTLSRPAQLFF
abundance: large; j_gene: TRDJ1; len: 16; v_gene: TRDV2; CDR3aa: CACDTVGIQYTDKLIF
abundance: large; j_gene: TRDJ1; len: 17; v_gene: TRDV2; CDR3aa: CACDTLPGRAYTDKLIF
abundance: .; j_gene: TRDJ3; len: 20; v_gene: TRDV2; CDR3aa: CACDTILLGDTSWDTRQMFF
abundance: few; j_gene: TRDJ3; len: 22; v_gene: TRDV2; CDR3aa: CACDTGAGGSPLSSWDTRQMFF
abundance: .; j_gene: TRDJ1; len: 16; v_gene: TRDV2; CDR3aa: CACKSMGDDTTDKLIF
abundance: .; j_gene: TRDJ1; len: 18; v_gene: TRDV2; CDR3aa: CACDTVGGGYADTDKLIF
abundance: large; j_gene: TRDJ3; len: 22; v_gene: TRDV2; CDR3aa: CACDTILLGDTSSSWDTRQMFF
abundance: large; j_gene: TRDJ1; len: 21; v_gene: TRDV2; CDR3aa: CACDTVFLSSVLGDRTDKLIF
abundance: medium-sized; j_gene: TRDJ1; len: 21; v_gene: TRDV2; CDR3aa: CACDRVLGSPSFPSYTDKLIF
abundance: few; j_gene: TRDJ1; len: 14; v_gene: TRDV2; CDR3aa: CACDVLGVPEGLIF
abundance: large; j_gene: TRDJ1; len: 14; v_gene: TRDV2; CDR3aa: CACDTLGDKGGLIF
abundance: .; j_gene: TRDJ1; len: 17; v_gene: TRDV2; CDR3aa: CACDLLGVEEYTDKLIF
abundance: .; j_gene: TRDJ1; len: 17; v_gene: TRDV2; CDR3aa: CACDSLGDTVDTDKLIF
abundance: few; j_gene: TRDJ1; len: 16; v_gene: TRDV2; CDR3aa: CACDAVLGDTTDKLIF
abundance: medium-sized; j_gene: TRDJ1; len: 22; v_gene: TRDV2; CDR3aa: CACDEAPLGDSELLGTTDKLIF